This note documents a single T cell receptor beta chain sequence. Its antigen is unidentified. Germline and junction disagree at one end, which may indicate a read error. This CDR3 is also generated by other DNA sequences in the sample. This record belongs to a study of cytomegalovirus exposure and HLA in healthy donors. Amplification used 60 Vbeta primers and 13 Jbeta primers. Sequencing used immunoSEQ multiplex PCR; TCRdb keeps in-frame clones, though not all of them. This sample has just under 250,000 clones, with 82% found just once. Study-level results: Three chains linked to CMV were shown in vitro to be specific for CMV antigens. Later, TCR association rates were found to vary by HLA locus, highest for DRB1 and lowest for HLA-C.

This CDR3 is 13 amino acids long. Per germline, CDR1 MNHNY and CDR2 SVGAGI (reference sequence). The V call is TRBV6-6, the J call TRBJ1-2, with 8 bases identical to TRBD1. Sequenced sample: PBMCs. The sequence was collected from a woman aged 35 to 49 in good health and CMV-seropositive. The CDR3 coding sequence is TGTGCCAGCAGGCCCGGGACAGGCTATGGCTACACCTTT. It yields the protein CASRPGTGYGYTF.